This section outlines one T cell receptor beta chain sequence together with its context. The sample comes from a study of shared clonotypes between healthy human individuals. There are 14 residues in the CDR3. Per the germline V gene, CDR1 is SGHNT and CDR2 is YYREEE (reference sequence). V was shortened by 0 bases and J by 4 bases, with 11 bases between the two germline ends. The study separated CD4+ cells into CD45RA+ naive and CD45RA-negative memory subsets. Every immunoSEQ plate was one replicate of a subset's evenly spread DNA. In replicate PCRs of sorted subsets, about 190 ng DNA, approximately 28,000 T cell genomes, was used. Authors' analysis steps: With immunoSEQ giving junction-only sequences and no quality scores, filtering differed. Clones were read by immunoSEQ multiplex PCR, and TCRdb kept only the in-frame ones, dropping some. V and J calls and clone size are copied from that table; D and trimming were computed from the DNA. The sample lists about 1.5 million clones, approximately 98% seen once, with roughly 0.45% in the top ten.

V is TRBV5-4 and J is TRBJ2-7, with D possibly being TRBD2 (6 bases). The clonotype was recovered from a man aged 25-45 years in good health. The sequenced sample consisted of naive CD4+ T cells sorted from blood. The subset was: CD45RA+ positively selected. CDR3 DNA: TGTGCCAGCAGCTTGGCGGGAGTAAGGTACGAGCAGTACTTC. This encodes CASSLAGVRYEQYF. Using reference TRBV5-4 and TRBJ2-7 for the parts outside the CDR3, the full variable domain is ETGVTQSPTHLIKTRGQQVTLRCSSQSGHNTVSWYQQALGQGPQFIFQYYREEENGRGNFPPRFSGLQFPNYSSELNVNALELDDSALYLCASSLAGVRYEQYFGPGTRLTVT.